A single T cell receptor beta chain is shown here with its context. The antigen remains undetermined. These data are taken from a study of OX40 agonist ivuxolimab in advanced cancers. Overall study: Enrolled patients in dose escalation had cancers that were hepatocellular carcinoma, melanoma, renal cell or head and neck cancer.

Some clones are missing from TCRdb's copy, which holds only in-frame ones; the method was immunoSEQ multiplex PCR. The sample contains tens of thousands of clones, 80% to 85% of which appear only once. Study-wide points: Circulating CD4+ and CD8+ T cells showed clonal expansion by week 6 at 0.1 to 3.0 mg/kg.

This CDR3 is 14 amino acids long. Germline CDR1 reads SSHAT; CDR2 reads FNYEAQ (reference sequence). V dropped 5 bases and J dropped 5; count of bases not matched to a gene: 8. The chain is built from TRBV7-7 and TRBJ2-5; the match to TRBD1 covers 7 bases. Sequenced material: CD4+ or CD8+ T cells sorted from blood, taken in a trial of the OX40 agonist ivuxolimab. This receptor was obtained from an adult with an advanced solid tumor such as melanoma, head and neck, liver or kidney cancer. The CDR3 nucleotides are TGTGCCAGCAGCGCCGGACAGGACGGGGAGACCCAGTACTTC. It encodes CASSAGQDGETQYF.